The following is a T cell receptor beta chain sequence with its context. This sample is part of a study of blood T cell repertoires in COVID-19. Study overall: Whether acute or convalescent, the COVID-19 samples came from the United States, Italy and Spain. In each case, the material was cDNA or gDNA derived from T cells, B-cell-depleted T cells, or PBMCs.

How the authors handled the data: Amplified reference gene primers provided the basis for estimating nucleated cell counts. Assay: immunoSEQ multiplex PCR; the TCRdb copy retains only in-frame clones and omits some. The V and J calls and clone size were taken over from that table, and D and trimming were inferred from the DNA. The sample records roughly 100,000 clones, roughly 80% being singletons. Germline V gene lookup returns CDR1 MNHEY and CDR2 SVGAGI. CDR3 size: 14 residues. The J segment lost 7 bases and the V segment lost 5 bases, leaving 10 bases of the junction unmatched. This chain links TRBV6-5 with TRBJ1-2, with 7 bases aligning to TRBD1. The clonotype originates from a woman older than 75 with acute or convalescent COVID-19. The sample consisted of peripheral blood. The CDR3 sequence is CASSTGTQGGGYTF. The CDR3 DNA reads as TGTGCCAGCAGTACGGGGACCCAGGGGGGTGGCTACACCTTC.